This TCR beta chain was obtained from a study of T-cell reconstitution after alpha-beta-depleted transplantation in children. This clonotype was detected many times. Its antigen is unknown. Per germline, CDR1 SGHKS and CDR2 YYEKEE (reference sequence). The CDR3 consists of 13 residues. Trimming took 2 bases from V and 6 from J, leaving 9 bases between them. TCRbeta library preparation incorporated unique molecular identifiers. A single record per CDR3 protein comes from TCRdb applying MiXCR to the PCR reads. This repertoire shows hundreds of thousands of distinct CDR3 sequences, around 13% found once; its top ten account for around 0.79%. Findings and limits, study-wide: T-cell numbers and diversity, one year after transplant, stemmed largely from T cells that were newly produced. Diversity of TCRbeta at day 60 was high in some patients, arising from surviving recipient T cells and thymic progenitors. By about two months after transplant, alpha-beta T cells reportedly arose from several hundred graft clones that had expanded.

The source was PBMCs, collected before TCRalphabeta/CD19-depleted stem cell transplant. This TCR was sampled from a girl aged 2 to 9 with congenital amegakaryocytic thrombocytopenia, due to receive a stem cell transplant. The chain employs TRBV5-5 and TRBJ2-4; D might be TRBD2 (6 bases). The CDR3 nucleotides are TGTGCCAGCAGCTTCGGGACTGGAAACATTCAGTACTTC. It yields the protein CASSFGTGNIQYF.